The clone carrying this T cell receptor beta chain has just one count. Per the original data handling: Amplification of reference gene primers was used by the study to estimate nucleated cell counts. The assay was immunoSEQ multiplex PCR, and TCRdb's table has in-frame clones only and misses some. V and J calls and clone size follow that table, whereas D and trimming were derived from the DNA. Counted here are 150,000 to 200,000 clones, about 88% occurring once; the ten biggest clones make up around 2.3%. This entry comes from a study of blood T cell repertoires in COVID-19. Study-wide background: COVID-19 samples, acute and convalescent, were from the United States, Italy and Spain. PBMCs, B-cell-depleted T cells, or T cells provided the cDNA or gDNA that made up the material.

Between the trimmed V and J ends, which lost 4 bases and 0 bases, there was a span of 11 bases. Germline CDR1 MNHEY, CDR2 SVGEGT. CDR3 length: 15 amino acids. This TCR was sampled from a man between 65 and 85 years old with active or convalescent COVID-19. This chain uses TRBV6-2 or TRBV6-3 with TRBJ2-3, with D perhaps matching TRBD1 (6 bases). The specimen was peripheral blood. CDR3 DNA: TGTGCCAGCAGTTTAGACAGGTTTAGCACAGATACGCAGTATTTT. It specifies CASSLDRFSTDTQYF.